The T cell receptor (beta chain) under discussion was sequenced for a study of blood T cell repertoires in COVID-19. The ends were cut back, 4 bases at V and 6 bases at J, with 6 bases in the middle. The CDR3 covers 12 residues. The germline gives CDR1 MNHNY, CDR2 SVGAGI (reference sequence). Original processing notes: Reference gene primer amplification in the assay estimated nucleated cell counts. TCRdb keeps only in-frame clones here, not all; method: immunoSEQ multiplex PCR. V, J and clone size derive from that table, while D and trimming were established from the DNA sequence. The sample contains about 39,000 clones, more than 75% of which appear only once.

The sample was peripheral blood. This chain links TRBV6-6 with TRBJ2-2, with D perhaps matching TRBD1 (5 bases). The sequence was obtained from a man in his fifties with active or convalescent COVID-19. The CDR3 nucleotides are TGTGCCAGCAGTTTAGGGGCCGGGGAGCTGTTTTTT. Translation: CASSLGAGELFF.